This entry features one TCR beta chain sequence. The entry originates in a study of shared clonotypes between healthy human individuals. Study background: A few men and two women, aged 18 to 49, were donors.

The quantity of DNA used in unsorted PBMC replicate PCRs was 300 ng, corresponding to about 30,000 T cell genomes. The unsorted PBMC sample used ten immunoSEQ deep assay plates. The repertoire was sequenced with immunoSEQ multiplex PCR; TCRdb's copy has only in-frame clones and lacks some. The sample has about 480,000 clones; 79% are singletons. This sequence was found in a woman between 40 and 50 years old in good health. Some clones in this sample may be carry-over from other donors' samples. The sample taken for sequencing was PBMCs.

The CDR3 sequence: CATPPWEKLFF. CDR3 sequence (DNA): TGTGCCACCCCCCCGTGGGAAAAACTGTTTTTT. The chain joins TRBV7-3 to TRBJ1-4; D is ambiguous. Trimming stripped 10 bases from V and 8 bases from J, with 11 bases between. The germline V gene encodes CDR1 SGHTA and CDR2 FQGTGA. This CDR3 spans 11 amino acids.